Shown below are 27 T cell receptor beta chains from a single sample sequenced in a study of T cell responses to AZD1222 COVID-19 vaccine. The method was immunoSEQ multiplex PCR; TCRdb's version includes in-frame clones alone and lacks a portion of them. In the table there are more than 80,000 clones, about nine tenths of which are singletons. The sequenced sample was peripheral blood, obtained 28 days after the second AZD1222 dose. The receptors stem from an adult who received the AZD1222 COVID-19 vaccine.

A note on this clone: Germline is not matched at one junction end, which may reflect a read error. This sequence joins TRBV7-9 and TRBJ1-2; D might be TRBD1 (5 bases). The V gene's germline CDR1 is SEHNR and CDR2 FQNEAQ (reference sequence). The CDR3 is 13 residues long. The CDR3 is CASSLVFRDPVAF. Written as DNA, the CDR3 is TGTGCCAGCAGCTTAGTATTCAGGGACCCTGTGGCCTTC.

This clone was seen just once. The chain links TRBV24-1 to TRBJ2-3; unclear D gene. Trimming left V 2 bases short and J 8 bases short, with 16 bases between. The CDR3 consists of 15 residues. Per germline, CDR1 KGHDR and CDR2 SFDVKD. The CDR3 bases are TGTGCCACCAGTGATTCCTTTCGGTCGTCGGGTACGCAGTATTTT. Its protein is CATSDSFRSSGTQYF.

The chain carries TRBV6-2 or TRBV6-3 and TRBJ2-1, with 8 positions matching TRBD2. The J segment lost 8 bases and the V segment lost 5 bases, leaving 14 bases of the junction unmatched. CDR3 length equals 16 residues. CDR1 is MNHEY and CDR2 is SVGEGT in the germline V gene. This CDR3 reads CASSNYRGGLPDEQFF. The CDR3 bases are TGTGCCAGCAGTAACTACCGGGGGGGCCTTCCGGATGAGCAGTTCTTC.

Written as DNA, the CDR3 is TGTGCCAGCAGAGCTAGCACAGATACGCAGTATTTT. Amino acids: CASRASTDTQYF. The chain combines TRBV12-3 or TRBV12-4 with TRBJ2-3; D is unclear. The V end lost 6 bases, the J end lost 0 bases, and 4 bases lay between the germline ends. The CDR3 is 12 residues long.

The chain joins TRBV6-5 to TRBJ1-3; perhaps TRBD1 as D (6 bases). CDR1 MNHEY and CDR2 SVGAGI come from the germline V gene. Trimming stripped 6 bases from V and 0 bases from J, with 9 bases between. The CDR3 consists of 14 residues. For the CDR3, the DNA is TGTGCCAGCAGCTTACAGGGCTCTGGAAACACCATATATTTT. Residues: CASSLQGSGNTIYF.

The chain recombines TRBV27 with TRBJ2-7, with 7 nucleotides matching TRBD1. This CDR3 comprises 14 residues. Per germline, CDR1 MNHEY and CDR2 SMNVEV (reference sequence). J gave up 3 bases and V 8 bases, and 10 bases lay outside the gene matches. CDR3 nucleotides: TGTGCCAGCCGGACCGGGACAGCGTACTACGAGCAGTACTTC. As protein: CASRTGTAYYEQYF.

The chain links TRBV2 to TRBJ1-4; 9 bases fit TRBD1. Germline V gene lookup returns CDR1 SNHLY and CDR2 FYNNEI. The CDR3 has 15 amino acids. Unmatched junction bases numbered 7, after V lost 6 bases and J lost 5 bases. The CDR3 DNA reads TGTGCCAGCAGCTCCGGTGGGACAGGGAATGAAAAACTGTTTTTT. This sequence encodes CASSSGGTGNEKLFF.

The genes are TRBV9 and TRBJ2-3; the match to TRBD2 covers 14 bases. Germline lookup yields CDR1 SGDLS and CDR2 YYNGEE. CDR3 size: 15 residues. The V segment lost 5 bases and the J segment 4 bases; nucleotides outside the gene matches: 3. CDR3 loop: CASRRTSGGPDTQYF. CDR3 DNA sequence: TGTGCCAGCAGGCGGACTAGCGGGGGGCCAGATACGCAGTATTTT.

V and J are TRBV2 and TRBJ1-2; 8 nucleotides line up with TRBD1. CDR1 and CDR2 (germline): SNHLY, FYNNEI. The CDR3 runs 13 residues. The CDR3 DNA is TGTGGGAGCAGTGAAGACAGGGGCGGGGGCTACACCTTC. The encoded protein is CGSSEDRGGGYTF.

V is TRBV5-1 and J is TRBJ1-5; 9 bases fit TRBD1. Germline V gene data show CDR1 as SGHRS and CDR2 as YFSETQ. CDR3 length equals 15 residues. The V gene end was trimmed by 1 base and the J gene end by 7 bases; junction bases not matched to a gene: 6. This CDR3 reads CASSLLSGQGQPQHF. The CDR3, as DNA: TGCGCCAGCAGCTTGCTTTCGGGACAGGGACAGCCCCAGCATTTT. Complete variable domain (other parts from reference TRBV5-1 and TRBJ1-5): KAGVTQTPRYLIKTRGQQVTLSCSPISGHRSVSWYQQTPGQGLQFLFEYFSETQRNKGNFPGRFSGRQFSNSRSEMNVSTLELGDSALYLCASSLLSGQGQPQHFGDGTRLSIL.

The rearrangement uses TRBV2 and TRBJ1-4, with no clear D. The V gene lost 5 bases and the J gene lost 4 bases, with 17 bases spanning the gap. CDR3 size: 16 residues. CDR1 and CDR2 from the germline V gene are SNHLY and FYNNEI. The CDR3: CASSTTRHRGNEKLFF. DNA for the CDR3: TGTGCCAGCAGTACTACTCGGCATCGAGGTAATGAAAAACTGTTTTTT. Complete variable domain (other parts from reference TRBV2 and TRBJ1-4): EPEVTQTPSHQVTQMGQEVILRCVPISNHLYFYWYRQILGQKVEFLVSFYNNEISEKSEIFDDQFSVERPDGSNFTLKIRSTKLEDSAMYFCASSTTRHRGNEKLFFGSGTQLSVL.

The J gene is TRBJ2-7, the V gene TRBV27, with D perhaps being TRBD1 or TRBD2 (5 bases each). The germline gives CDR1 MNHEY, CDR2 SMNVEV (reference sequence). With 3 bases removed from V and 4 bases from J, the gap between germline ends came to 7 bases. CDR3 size: 12 residues. The CDR3 loop reads CASSLRGYEQYF. As DNA, the CDR3 is TGTGCCAGCAGTTTGAGGGGATACGAGCAGTACTTC.

The rearrangement joins TRBV6-5 to TRBJ2-1, with D hard to call. This CDR3 spans 14 amino acids. Germline V CDR1 and CDR2: MNHEY, SVGAGI. Deletions cut 0 bases from V and 6 bases from J, with 9 bases between. The CDR3 DNA reads TGTGCCAGCAGTTACTCGACCCCGGCCAATGAGCAGTTCTTC. It yields the protein CASSYSTPANEQFF.

The chain links TRBV6-5 to TRBJ2-6, with D perhaps matching TRBD2 (6 bases). V was trimmed by 0 bases and J by 4 bases, leaving 10 bases between them. Germline V lookup: CDR1 MNHEY, CDR2 SVGAGI. The CDR3 has 16 amino acids. The DNA for the CDR3 is TGTGCCAGCAGTTACTCGGAGGAGGGAGGGGCCAACGTCCTGACTTTC. Translation: CASSYSEEGGANVLTF.

The chain combines TRBV4-1 with TRBJ2-3; TRBD1 agrees at 8 bases. Losses at the gene ends were 3 bases for V and 9 bases for J; bases not matched to a gene: 5. This CDR3 region has 13 residues. Per the germline V gene, CDR1 is MGHRA and CDR2 is YSYEKL. CDR3 protein: CASSQVGQATQYF. The CDR3 DNA follows: TGCGCCAGCAGCCAGGTGGGACAGGCGACGCAGTATTTT.

This clone has more than one count but fewer than ten. The chain joins TRBV5-4 to TRBJ2-5; 8 bases line up with TRBD2. The CDR3 contains 15 residues. Germline assignment: CDR1 SGHNT and CDR2 YYREEE (reference sequence). Unmatched junction bases numbered 16, after V lost 6 bases and J lost 9 bases. This CDR3 is CASITGTSSGMSQYF. DNA of the CDR3: TGTGCCAGCATCACCGGGACTAGTTCCGGGATGTCCCAGTACTTC.

The chain combines TRBV30 with TRBJ1-2; no clear D. The germline V and J ends were trimmed by 2 bases and 8 bases, with 12 bases remaining between them. The CDR3 has 12 amino acids. Germline CDR1 and CDR2: GTSNPN and SVGIG (reference sequence). CDR3 sequence reads: CAWSTGPRGYTF. For the CDR3, the DNA is TGTGCCTGGAGTACCGGCCCCCGGGGCTACACCTTC.

V and J are TRBV27 and TRBJ1-3, with D possibly TRBD1 on 5 matching bases. The V gene's germline CDR1 is MNHEY and CDR2 SMNVEV (reference sequence). The V end was cut by 7 bases, the J end by 0 bases, with 7 bases between. The CDR3 consists of 13 residues. CDR3 amino acids: CASKGFSGNTIYF. In nucleotides, the CDR3 is TGTGCCAGCAAGGGGTTCTCTGGAAACACCATATATTTT.

This clone occurred a few times. The chain couples TRBV4-3 to TRBJ2-5; 9 bases line up with TRBD2. This CDR3 contains 20 residues. V lost 0 bases to trimming and J lost 3 bases; unmatched junction nucleotides: 17. In germline, CDR1 is LGHNA, CDR2 YSLEER. The CDR3 DNA sequence: TGCGCCAGCAGCCAAGATGTGCTTGGCCCCAGACTAGCGGAAAAAGAGACCCAGTACTTC. Translation gives CASSQDVLGPRLAEKETQYF.

This clone appeared once. This chain links TRBV9 with TRBJ2-1; 8 nucleotides align to TRBD1. V gave up 4 bases and J gave up 4 bases; unmatched junction bases: 10. The CDR3 has 16 amino acids. From germline, CDR1 is SGDLS and CDR2 YYNGEE. Here the CDR3 reads CASSPGQGPIYNEQFF. The CDR3 region has the DNA TGTGCCAGCAGCCCCGGACAGGGACCAATATACAATGAGCAGTTCTTC.

The chain is built from TRBV5-5 and TRBJ1-4, with D possibly TRBD1 on 6 matching bases. The CDR3 totals 17 residues. V was trimmed by 0 bases and J by 0 bases, leaving 12 bases between them. The V gene's germline CDR1 is SGHKS and CDR2 YYEKEE (reference sequence). The DNA for the CDR3 is TGTGCCAGCAGCTTGGATCCTCCAGGGGCAACTAATGAAAAACTGTTTTTT. Translation: CASSLDPPGATNEKLFF. The entire variable domain, with the rest obtained from reference TRBV5-5 and TRBJ1-4, is as follows: DAGVTQSPTHLIKTRGQQVTLRCSPISGHKSVSWYQQVLGQGPQFIFQYYEKEERGRGNFPDRFSARQFPNYSSELNVNALLLGDSALYLCASSLDPPGATNEKLFFGSGTQLSVL.

The chain carries TRBV6-2 or TRBV6-3 and TRBJ1-5, with D unresolved. The V gene lost 6 bases and the J gene lost 9 bases, with 18 bases spanning the gap. The length of the CDR3 is 14 residues. Germline CDR1 and CDR2: MNHEY and SVGEGT. The DNA of the CDR3 is TGTGCCAGCAGCCCTAAAAGGGAGGGAGCGCCCCAGCATTTT. This sequence encodes CASSPKREGAPQHF.

The rearrangement uses TRBV5-1 and TRBJ2-7; D unresolved. The CDR3 extends over 15 amino acids. The V gene's germline CDR1 is SGHRS and CDR2 YFSETQ. V lost 6 bases and J 5 bases, leaving 21 bases between the germline ends. Here the CDR3 DNA reads TGCGCCAGCACAATCCTAGGAACGGGTCTCAACGAGCAGTACTTC. It codes for CASTILGTGLNEQYF. The full variable domain, its missing parts supplied by reference TRBV5-1 and TRBJ2-7, is KAGVTQTPRYLIKTRGQQVTLSCSPISGHRSVSWYQQTPGQGLQFLFEYFSETQRNKGNFPGRFSGRQFSNSRSEMNVSTLELGDSALYLCASTILGTGLNEQYFGPGTRLTVT.

The genes are TRBV6-5 and TRBJ2-1; 10 bases line up with TRBD2. The CDR3 runs to 15 residues. Germline CDR1 MNHEY, CDR2 SVGAGI. V gave up 5 bases and J gave up 7 bases; unmatched junction bases: 8. The CDR3 is CASSPRLAGKNEQFF. The DNA for the CDR3 is TGTGCCAGCAGTCCACGACTAGCGGGTAAAAATGAGCAGTTCTTC.

The chain links TRBV5-1 to TRBJ1-6; TRBD1 matches 7 bases. This CDR3 is built from 15 residues. Germline trimming cut 4 bases from V and 9 bases from J; bases unmatched to any gene: 10. CDR1 and CDR2 (germline): SGHRS, YFSETQ. The CDR3 sequence is CASSKEQGGGSPLHF. Written as DNA, the CDR3 is TGCGCCAGCAGCAAGGAGCAGGGGGGAGGTTCACCCCTCCACTTT.

This chain joins TRBV7-2 and TRBJ2-2, with D tentatively TRBD2 (7 bases). Trimming took 0 bases from V and 5 from J, leaving 13 bases between them. Germline CDR1 reads SGHTA; CDR2 reads FQGNSA. The CDR3 runs 16 residues. The CDR3 nucleotides are TGTGCCAGCAGCTTAGCGGGGGGGCCGCGGACCGGGGAGCTGTTTTTT. This encodes CASSLAGGPRTGELFF.

The chain carries TRBV2 and TRBJ2-7, with D perhaps TRBD2 (5 bases). CDR3 length: 13 residues. Germline CDR1 is SNHLY and CDR2 is FYNNEI. Deletions cut 8 bases from V and 9 bases from J, with 20 bases between. The CDR3 DNA reads as TGTGCCAGCGCGAGGGAAAGGGATCCCCCGCAGTACTTC. Protein product: CASARERDPPQYF.